A single T cell receptor beta chain is shown here with its context. The antigen remains unidentified. This entry belongs to a study of regulatory T cells in long-lasting Graves disease. Overall study findings and caveats: TCR diversity was lower in persistent Graves' patients than in newly diagnosed ones.

V gave up 8 bases and J gave up 7 bases, with 14 bases separating them. The CDR3 is 12 amino acids. Time point given: newly diagnosed GD, antithyroid drugs for less than 3 months. From RNA extracted from PBMCs, the TCR library was made. Tubes containing EDTA received roughly 10 milliliters of drawn peripheral blood. CDR3-region Arm-PCR and iRepertoire HTBI primers produced the TCR beta libraries. Using its own MiXCR run on the multiplex PCR reads, TCRdb lists one record per CDR3 protein. The repertoire includes approximately 460,000 distinct CDR3 sequences, roughly 17% of them detected once, and about 10% sits in the top ten. The sample also formed part of further work on T cells in Graves' hyperthyroidism and ophthalmopathy. That publication notes: Hyperthyroidism had been newly diagnosed in patients aged 18 to 65, and its duration was under 2 months.

The sequencing used peripheral blood mononuclear cells (PBMCs), collected at new diagnosis, from a patient treated with antithyroid drugs. The receptor comes from a woman in her 30s with Graves disease. The chain employs TRBV12-3 or TRBV12-4 and TRBJ1-1, with a possible D match to TRBD1 (5 bases). CDR3 DNA: TGTGCCAGCCAAGCGGGGGGAAATGAAGCTTTCTTT. The encoded protein is CASQAGGNEAFF.